Shown below are 14 T cell receptor beta chains from a single sample sequenced in a study of T-cell memory formation after mild COVID-19. TCRdb called the 5' RACE reads again in MiXCR, with one record for every CDR3 protein. Of fewer than 450,000 distinct CDR3 sequences in the sample, about 24% are singletons; the top ten hold around 8.8%. What was sequenced was PBMCs or a T cell subset sorted from them (not recorded which). The receptors derive from an adult woman who had mild COVID-19 (a few samples of this study predate the infection). Cell type and time point are not known.

The chain is built from TRBV20-1 and TRBJ2-2, with D unresolved. Germline lookup yields CDR1 DFQATT and CDR2 SNEGSKA (reference sequence). V lost 5 bases and J 6 bases, leaving 13 bases between the germline ends. The CDR3 is 13 residues long. CDR3 bases: TGCAGTGCTTCGCCTCTAGGTTCCGGGGAGCTGTTTTTT. The encoded protein is CSASPLGSGELFF.

V and J are TRBV2 and TRBJ1-3, with D unclear. Germline V CDR1 and CDR2: SNHLY, FYNNEI. The CDR3 consists of 13 residues. Trimming took 11 bases from V and 2 from J, leaving 13 bases between them. CDR3 DNA sequence: TGTGCCGGAGGGTCTCACCCTGGAAACACCATATATTTT. It specifies CAGGSHPGNTIYF.

This clonotype was observed a handful of times. The chain combines TRBV5-6 with TRBJ2-3, with D unclear. V lost 4 bases to trimming and J lost 2 bases, with 11 bases between them. CDR1 is SGHDT and CDR2 is YYEEEE in the germline V gene. There are 14 residues in the CDR3. This CDR3 is CASSRKLNTDTQYF. The CDR3 DNA sequence: TGTGCCAGCAGCCGGAAACTCAACACAGATACGCAGTATTTT.

The chain carries TRBV4-3 and TRBJ1-4, with D possibly TRBD1 on 6 matching bases. This CDR3 contains 16 residues. V was trimmed by 4 bases and J by 0 bases, leaving 12 bases between them. The germline V gene encodes CDR1 LGHNA and CDR2 YSLEER. Written as DNA, the CDR3 is TGCGCCAGCAGCCCGGGGGCCTATGCAACTAATGAAAAACTGTTTTTT. It yields the protein CASSPGAYATNEKLFF.

This clonotype has more than one count but fewer than ten. V and J are TRBV19 and TRBJ2-5, with 9 positions matching TRBD1. The V gene end was trimmed by 1 base and the J gene end by 5 bases; junction bases not matched to a gene: 5. The CDR3 length is 15 residues. CDR1 and CDR2 (germline): LNHDA, SQIVND (reference sequence). In nucleotides, the CDR3 is TGTGCCAGTAGTATAGTGACAGGGGGTAGCGAGACCCAGTACTTC. Protein sequence: CASSIVTGGSETQYF.

The chain joins TRBV4-2 to TRBJ2-1, with 7 bases that match TRBD2. The CDR3 sequence is 16 residues long. J was trimmed by 2 bases and V by 1 base; bases with no gene match: 5. Germline CDR1 is LGHNA and CDR2 is YNFKEQ. This chain's CDR3 is CASSQGTGGTYNEQFF. CDR3 DNA: TGTGCCAGCAGCCAAGGTACGGGAGGCACCTACAATGAGCAGTTCTTC.

The V and J genes are TRBV12-3 or TRBV12-4 and TRBJ2-1; 7 bases agree with TRBD1. The CDR3 totals 14 residues. J lost 8 bases, V lost 1 base, and 5 bases had no gene match. CDR3 bases: TGTGCCAGCAGTTTAGGTCAGGGGGTGGATGAGCAGTTCTTC. Protein sequence: CASSLGQGVDEQFF.

This clonotype appeared a few times. This sequence joins TRBV19 and TRBJ1-6; no clear D. CDR1 LNHDA and CDR2 SQIVND come from the germline V gene (reference sequence). The V gene lost 7 bases and the J gene lost 7 bases, with 20 bases spanning the gap. The CDR3 extends over 16 amino acids. CDR3 sequence: CASNPARFEGNSPLHF. Written as DNA, the CDR3 is TGTGCCAGTAACCCGGCCCGTTTCGAAGGGAATTCACCCCTCCACTTT.

This clonotype has more than one count but fewer than ten. The chain employs TRBV5-1 and TRBJ1-1; D remains unclear. The V gene's germline CDR1 is SGHRS and CDR2 YFSETQ. The V end lost 0 bases, the J end lost 5 bases, and 8 bases lay between the germline ends. The length of the CDR3 is 13 residues. The CDR3 DNA sequence: TGCGCCAGCAGCTTGGAAGCCAGAACTGAAGCTTTCTTT. The encoded protein is CASSLEARTEAFF.

Details on this clonotype: Germline and junction disagree at one end, which may indicate a read error. The chain carries TRBV7-6 and TRBJ2-5; 9 bases match TRBD2. CDR1 and CDR2 (germline): SGHVS, FNYEAQ. CDR3 length: 15 amino acids. The CDR3 protein is CASSPQRGEKEIQYF. The CDR3 DNA is TGTGCCAGCAGCCCCCAGCGGGGGGAAAAGGAGATCCAGTACTTC.

This clonotype showed up many times. The chain has TRBV5-1 and TRBJ2-7; no reliable D call. CDR3 length: 13 amino acids. Trimming pared 0 bases from V and 0 bases from J, leaving 4 bases between. Germline lookup yields CDR1 SGHRS and CDR2 YFSETQ. The DNA of the CDR3 is TGCGCCAGCAGCTTGGCTAGCTCCTACGAGCAGTACTTC. Amino acid sequence: CASSLASSYEQYF. Based on the CDR3 plus reference TRBV5-1 and TRBJ2-7, the full variable domain is KAGVTQTPRYLIKTRGQQVTLSCSPISGHRSVSWYQQTPGQGLQFLFEYFSETQRNKGNFPGRFSGRQFSNSRSEMNVSTLELGDSALYLCASSLASSYEQYFGPGTRLTVT.

This clonotype appeared a few times. The chain recombines TRBV12-3 or TRBV12-4 with TRBJ1-1; D is possibly TRBD1 (5 bases). Trimming took 6 bases from V and 5 from J, leaving 10 bases between them. This CDR3 has 12 residues. CDR3 protein: CASSLTVTEAFF. The DNA for the CDR3 is TGTGCCAGCAGCCTGACAGTTACTGAAGCTTTCTTT.

The chain recombines TRBV5-5 with TRBJ2-6; TRBD1 matches at 7 bases. The J segment lost 3 bases and the V segment lost 0 bases, leaving 9 bases of the junction unmatched. Germline loops: CDR1 SGHKS, CDR2 YYEKEE (reference sequence). The CDR3 is 18 residues long. This chain's CDR3 is CASSLATGEGYGANVLTF. The CDR3 DNA reads as TGTGCCAGCAGCTTGGCCACAGGGGAAGGGTATGGGGCCAACGTCCTGACTTTC.

This chain links TRBV3-1 with TRBJ2-3; the D is unclear. The CDR3 has 14 residues. CDR1 LGHDT and CDR2 YNNKEL come from the germline V gene (reference sequence). Trimming left V 0 bases short and J 4 bases short, with 8 bases between. The CDR3: CASSQEVVADTQYF. The CDR3 DNA follows: TGTGCCAGCAGCCAAGAAGTAGTAGCAGATACGCAGTATTTT.